These 15 T cell receptor beta chains were sequenced from one sample in a study of T cells after yellow fever vaccination. TCRdb reprocessed the 5' RACE reads with MiXCR, giving one entry per CDR3 protein. The sample carries 45,000 to 60,000 distinct CDR3 sequences, about 5.6% recorded once. The sample in question was PBMCs, either bulk or a sorted T-cell subset (CD4+, CD8+, memory, or dextramer-sorted; not recorded which), obtained on the day of the yellow fever booster vaccination. All receptors derive from a man younger than 30 who received the YFV17D yellow fever vaccine.

This clonotype was recorded a few times. The chain is built from TRBV19 and TRBJ2-3; 14 bases map to TRBD2. This CDR3 spans 19 amino acids. With V trimmed by 5 bases and J by 4 bases, 14 bases remained unmatched. Germline CDR1 is LNHDA and CDR2 is SQIVND (reference sequence). CDR3 coding DNA: TGTGCCAGTAGTCCCTGGACTAGCGGGGGGCGGTCCGAGCCAGATACGCAGTATTTT. This codes for CASSPWTSGGRSEPDTQYF.

The chain couples TRBV9 to TRBJ2-1; 9 positions match TRBD1. V shed 6 bases and J 8 bases; nucleotides not matched to a gene: 12. Per the germline V gene, CDR1 is SGDLS and CDR2 is YYNGEE. The CDR3 sequence is 15 residues long. Written as DNA, the CDR3 is TGTGCCAGCACCCCGACAGGGGGAGGTTTTTATGAGCAGTTCTTC. Its translation is CASTPTGGGFYEQFF. Full variable domain (remainder filled in from reference TRBV9 and TRBJ2-1): DSGVTQTPKHLITATGQRVTLRCSPRSGDLSVYWYQQSLDQGLQFLIQYYNGEERAKGNILERFSAQQFPDLHSELNLSSLELGDSALYFCASTPTGGGFYEQFFGPGTRLTVL.

In this sample, this clonotype turned up many times. This rearrangement joins TRBV4-3 to TRBJ2-3, with 11 bases identical to TRBD2. In germline, CDR1 is LGHNA, CDR2 YSLEER. CDR3 size: 17 residues. The trim removed 2 bases at V and 0 bases at J, leaving 4 bases unmatched. In nucleotides, the CDR3 is TGCGCCAGCAGCCAATTACTAGCGGGGGACAGCACAGATACGCAGTATTTT. Its translation: CASSQLLAGDSTDTQYF.

The sample holds many counts of this clonotype. The chain recombines TRBV11-2 with TRBJ2-2; D remains unclear. The CDR3 contains 14 residues. Trimming removed 0 bases at V and 4 bases at J, with 6 bases between. Germline assignment: CDR1 SGHAT and CDR2 FQNNGV. CDR3 loop: CASSLEAFTGELFF. DNA for the CDR3: TGTGCCAGCAGCTTAGAGGCCTTCACCGGGGAGCTGTTTTTT.

V and J are TRBV9 and TRBJ2-1; possible D gene TRBD1, 6 bases. From germline, CDR1 is SGDLS and CDR2 YYNGEE. The V and J ends lost 4 bases and 8 bases respectively, with 10 bases between them. The CDR3 contains 12 residues. CDR3 DNA sequence: TGTGCCAGCAGCCATGGGGGCCATGAGCAGTTCTTC. It encodes CASSHGGHEQFF.

This clonotype was seen repeatedly, ten times or more. J is TRBJ2-1 and V is TRBV27, with a possible D match to TRBD1 (5 bases). The CDR3 is 14 residues long. The ends were cut back, 2 bases at V and 7 bases at J, with 12 bases in the middle. Germline V gene sequence: CDR1 MNHEY, CDR2 SMNVEV (reference sequence). CDR3 residues: CASSLQGHRNEQFF. Here the CDR3 DNA reads TGTGCCAGCAGTTTACAGGGTCACCGGAATGAGCAGTTCTTC.

This clonotype was seen more than once but under ten times. The chain combines TRBV6-6 with TRBJ1-2; D perhaps matches TRBD1 (6 bases). Trimming shortened V by 2 bases and J by 1 base, and 11 bases separated the two germline ends. Germline V gene lookup returns CDR1 MNHNY and CDR2 SVGAGI (reference sequence). The CDR3 runs 15 residues. The CDR3, as DNA: TGTGCCAGCAGTTACGAGGGGACACTTAACTATGGCTACACCTTC. It codes for CASSYEGTLNYGYTF.

This clonotype was seen ten or more times. The chain has TRBV29-1 and TRBJ2-1; maybe TRBD2 (6 bases). Germline V gene lookup returns CDR1 SQVTM and CDR2 ANQGSEA. This CDR3 comprises 13 residues. V lost 1 base, J lost 3 bases, and 7 bases lay in between. The CDR3 DNA is TGCAGCGTTGAAGCGGGGGTCTACAATGAGCAGTTCTTC. Translating gives CSVEAGVYNEQFF.

This clonotype was observed at least ten times. The chain links TRBV4-1 to TRBJ2-3; 9 bases match TRBD2. The germline V gene has CDR1 MGHRA and CDR2 YSYEKL. This CDR3 region has 15 residues. With V trimmed by 5 bases and J by 2 bases, 5 bases remained unmatched. The CDR3: CASSTLAGITDTQYF. CDR3 sequence (DNA): TGCGCCAGCAGCACTCTAGCGGGAATCACAGATACGCAGTATTTT.

The V and J genes are TRBV12-3 or TRBV12-4 and TRBJ1-4; 7 positions match TRBD1. The V gene end was trimmed by 5 bases and the J gene end by 7 bases; junction bases not matched to a gene: 7. This CDR3 contains 14 residues. The CDR3 DNA follows: TGTGCCAGCAGTCGAACAGGGGTGATTGAAAAACTGTTTTTT. Its translation: CASSRTGVIEKLFF.

At least ten counts were recorded for this clonotype. The chain recombines TRBV6-2 or TRBV6-3 with TRBJ1-5; maybe TRBD1 (6 bases). CDR3 size: 15 residues. From germline, CDR1 is MNHEY and CDR2 SVGEGT. Trimming stripped 6 bases from V and 7 bases from J, with 19 bases between. CDR3 sequence reads: CASSNGAGAGQPQHF. The CDR3 DNA is TGTGCCAGCAGCAACGGCGCGGGGGCGGGACAGCCCCAGCATTTT.

This clonotype appeared many times. The V gene is TRBV7-2, the J gene TRBJ1-1; D ambiguous. Germline CDR1 is SGHTA and CDR2 is FQGNSA. The length of the CDR3 is 17 residues. With 2 bases removed from V and 3 bases from J, the gap between germline ends came to 19 bases. The CDR3 loop is CASSLFSGRLWDTEAFF. Here the CDR3 DNA reads TGTGCCAGCAGCTTATTTTCGGGCAGGCTGTGGGACACTGAAGCTTTCTTT.

This clonotype was recorded many times. The V and J genes are TRBV6-5 and TRBJ1-1, with 8 nucleotides matching TRBD1. Trimming cost V 6 bases and J 3 bases; bases outside gene matches: 18. This CDR3 comprises 18 residues. Germline assignment: CDR1 MNHEY and CDR2 SVGAGI. The CDR3 is CASRPIGQGTFSDTEAFF. CDR3 nucleotide sequence: TGTGCCAGCAGACCCATCGGACAGGGAACTTTCTCGGACACTGAAGCTTTCTTT.

Many counts were recorded for this clonotype. The chain employs TRBV7-9 and TRBJ2-5; D may correspond to TRBD1 or TRBD2 (5 bases each). Germline V CDR1 and CDR2: SEHNR, FQNEAQ (reference sequence). V gave up 5 bases and J gave up 3 bases, with 7 bases separating them. The CDR3 is 12 amino acids. As DNA, the CDR3 is TGTGCCAGCAGCGGGGGAAAAGAGACCCAGTACTTC. It yields the protein CASSGGKETQYF.

This clonotype was seen a handful of times. The V and J genes are TRBV11-1 and TRBJ2-1; TRBD1 is a possible D gene (6 bases). The CDR3 consists of 15 residues. V dropped 6 bases and J dropped 0 bases, with 12 bases sitting between them. Per the germline V gene, CDR1 is SGHAT and CDR2 is FQDESV (reference sequence). CDR3 sequence: CASRKGDRSYNEQFF. DNA of the CDR3: TGTGCCAGCAGAAAGGGGGACCGCTCCTACAATGAGCAGTTCTTC.